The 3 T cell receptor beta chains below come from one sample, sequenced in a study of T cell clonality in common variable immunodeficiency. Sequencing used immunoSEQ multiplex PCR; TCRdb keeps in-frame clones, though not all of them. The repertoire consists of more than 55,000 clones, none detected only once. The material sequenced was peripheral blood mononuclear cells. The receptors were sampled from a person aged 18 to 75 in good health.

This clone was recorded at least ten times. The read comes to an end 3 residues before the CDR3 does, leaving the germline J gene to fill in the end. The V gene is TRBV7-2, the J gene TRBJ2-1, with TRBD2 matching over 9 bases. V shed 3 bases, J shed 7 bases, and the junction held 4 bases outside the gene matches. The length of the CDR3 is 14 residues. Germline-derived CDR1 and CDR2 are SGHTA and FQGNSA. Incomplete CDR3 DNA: TGTGCCAGCAGCTTTAGCGGGAGAGTGAATGAG. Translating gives CASSFSGRVNE. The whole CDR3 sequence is CASSFSGRVNEQFF.

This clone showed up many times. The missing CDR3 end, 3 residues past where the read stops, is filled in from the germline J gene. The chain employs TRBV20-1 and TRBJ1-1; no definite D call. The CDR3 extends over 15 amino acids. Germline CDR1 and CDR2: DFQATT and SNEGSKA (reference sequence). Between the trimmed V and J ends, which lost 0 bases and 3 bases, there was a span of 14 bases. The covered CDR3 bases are TGCAGTGCTAGAGACAACAGCGGTTGGGACACTGAA. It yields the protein CSARDNSGWDTE. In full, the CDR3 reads CSARDNSGWDTEAFF.

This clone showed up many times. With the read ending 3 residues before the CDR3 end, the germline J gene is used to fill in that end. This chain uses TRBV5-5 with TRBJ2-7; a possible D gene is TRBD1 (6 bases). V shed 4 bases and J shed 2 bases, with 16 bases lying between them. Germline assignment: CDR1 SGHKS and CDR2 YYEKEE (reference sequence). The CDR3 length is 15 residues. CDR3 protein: CASSQRSDRTYEQYF. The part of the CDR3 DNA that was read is TGTGCCAGCAGCCAAAGATCCGACAGGACCTACGAG. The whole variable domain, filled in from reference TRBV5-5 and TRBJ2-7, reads DAGVTQSPTHLIKTRGQQVTLRCSPISGHKSVSWYQQVLGQGPQFIFQYYEKEERGRGNFPDRFSARQFPNYSSELNVNALLLGDSALYLCASSQRSDRTYEQYFGPGTRLTVT.